The 9 T cell receptor beta chains reported below all come from one sample, sequenced in a study of blood T cell repertoires in COVID-19. Assay used: immunoSEQ multiplex PCR; TCRdb lists only in-frame clones, some missing. The sample has tens of thousands of clones, roughly nine tenths seen once. Sequencing input: peripheral blood. The receptors come from a human donor in a cohort sampled during active COVID-19.

The CDR3 loop reads CASALGALGEQYF. The DNA of the CDR3 is TGTGCCAGCGCACTTGGGGCCCTGGGCGAGCAGTACTTC. The rearrangement links TRBV25-1 to TRBJ2-7, with a weak D call TRBD1 (5 bases). The V and J ends lost 8 bases and 6 bases respectively, with 17 bases between them. The V gene's germline CDR1 is MGHDK and CDR2 SYGVNS. The CDR3 loop spans 13 amino acids.

This chain connects TRBV4-2 to TRBJ1-1; D is ambiguous. Trimming stripped 0 bases from V and 13 bases from J, with 9 bases between. Germline loops: CDR1 LGHNA, CDR2 YNFKEQ. There are 11 residues in the CDR3. The CDR3 nucleotides are TGTGCCAGCAGCCAAGATGCCACGGGTTTCTTT. Translated, it gives CASSQDATGFF.

This chain uses TRBV7-9 with TRBJ1-5; no reliable D call. The CDR3 loop spans 14 amino acids. Germline-derived CDR1 and CDR2 are SEHNR and FQNEAQ (reference sequence). Trimming took off 4 bases at V and 7 bases at J, with 14 bases between the two ends. CDR3 DNA: TGTGCCAGCAGCTCTGGAGGGCTAAGGCAGCCCCAGCATTTT. Amino acids: CASSSGGLRQPQHF.

V gene TRBV2 combines with J gene TRBJ1-4; 7 bases map to TRBD1. Germline values: CDR1 SNHLY, CDR2 FYNNEI. This CDR3 has 14 residues. J gave up 4 bases and V 9 bases, and 8 bases lay outside the gene matches. The CDR3 loop is CARAGTADNEKLFF. The CDR3 bases are TGTGCCAGAGCCGGGACAGCCGATAATGAAAAACTGTTTTTT.

With regard to this clone: At one end, the junction sequence differs from germline, possibly due to a read error. The J gene is TRBJ2-1, the V gene TRBV7-7; the match to TRBD2 covers 12 bases. The germline V gene encodes CDR1 SSHAT and CDR2 FNYEAQ (reference sequence). This CDR3 contains 15 residues. Written as DNA, the CDR3 is TGTGCTAGCAGCCTCACTAGCGGGGGGTACAATGAGCAGTTCTTC. It is translated as CASSLTSGGYNEQFF.

The V gene is TRBV28, the J gene TRBJ1-6; 7 bases match TRBD1. After removal of 8 bases from V and 7 bases from J, the junction contained 5 bases not matched to a gene. CDR3 length equals 13 residues. The germline V gene has CDR1 MDHEN and CDR2 SYDVKM. The CDR3 DNA reads as TGTGCCAGCGGAAGACAGGGAAATTCACCCCTCCACTTT. Encoded protein: CASGRQGNSPLHF.

The rearrangement joins TRBV18 to TRBJ2-6, with 10 bases that match TRBD1. The trim removed 1 base at V and 4 bases at J, leaving 10 bases unmatched. Germline V gene data show CDR1 as KGHSH and CDR2 as LQKENI. This CDR3 contains 19 residues. The CDR3 protein is CASSPLSTGGAEGANVLTF. The CDR3 DNA sequence: TGTGCCAGCTCACCACTATCGACAGGGGGCGCGGAAGGGGCCAACGTCCTGACTTTC.

The chain has TRBV27 and TRBJ1-2, with TRBD1 matching 9 bases. The CDR3 is 13 amino acids. Germline values: CDR1 MNHEY, CDR2 SMNVEV (reference sequence). The V gene end was trimmed by 6 bases and the J gene end by 7 bases; junction bases not matched to a gene: 6. This CDR3 is CASRDRGTSGYTF. The DNA of the CDR3 is TGTGCCAGCAGGGACAGGGGTACGAGTGGCTACACCTTC.

The chain couples TRBV7-9 to TRBJ2-2; 10 bases are shared with TRBD2. The CDR3 is made up of 16 amino acids. Germline loops: CDR1 SEHNR, CDR2 FQNEAQ (reference sequence). V lost 5 bases to trimming and J lost 0 bases; unmatched junction nucleotides: 3. This CDR3 reads CASSRTSGANTGELFF. CDR3 bases: TGTGCCAGCAGCCGGACTAGCGGAGCGAACACCGGGGAGCTGTTTTTT.